This TCR beta chain was recorded in a study of blood T cells in healthy people across ages. Sample-barcoded 5' priming and a J-beta primer mix drove a second PCR of roughly 7 to 11 cycles. TCRdb reanalysed the 5' RACE reads using MiXCR and keeps one entry per CDR3 protein. The table shows some 1,000,000 distinct CDR3 sequences, with approximately 25% occurring only once. This clonotype was observed at least ten times. Trimming took 3 bases from V and 1 from J; bases not matched to a gene: 3. This CDR3 has 15 residues. Germline-derived CDR1 and CDR2 are SGDLS and YYNGEE. Separately, the same data were catalogued under a study of T cells of mothers and their children. That source notes: Sequencing returned over 8 million TCR beta CDR3 reads per mother and about 2.9 million per child.

The chain employs TRBV9 and TRBJ2-5; 10 positions match TRBD2. This TCR came from a girl aged 2-10 years in good health. Sequenced material: blood. The CDR3 spells CASSDRLAGQETQYF. The CDR3 coding sequence is TGTGCCAGCAGCGACCGACTAGCGGGCCAAGAGACCCAGTACTTC.